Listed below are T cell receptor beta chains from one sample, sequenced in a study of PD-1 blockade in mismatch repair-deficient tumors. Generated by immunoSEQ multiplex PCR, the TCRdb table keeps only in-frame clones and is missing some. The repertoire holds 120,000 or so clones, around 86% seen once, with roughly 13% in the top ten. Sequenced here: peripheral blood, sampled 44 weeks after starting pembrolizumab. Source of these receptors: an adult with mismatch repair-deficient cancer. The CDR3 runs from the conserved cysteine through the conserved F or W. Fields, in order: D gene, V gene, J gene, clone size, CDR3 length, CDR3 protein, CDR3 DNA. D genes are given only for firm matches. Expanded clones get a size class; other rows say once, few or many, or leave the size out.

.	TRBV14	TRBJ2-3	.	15	CASSQGIGSTDTQYF	TGTGCCAGCAGCCAGGGGATAGGAAGCACAGATACGCAGTATTTT
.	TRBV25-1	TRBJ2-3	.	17	CASSEQGNRLVTDTQYF	TGTGCCAGCAGTGAACAGGGCAATAGATTGGTCACAGATACGCAGTATTTT
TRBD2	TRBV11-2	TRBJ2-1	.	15	CASSSASGRAGEQFF	TGTGCCAGCAGCTCCGCTAGCGGGAGGGCCGGGGAGCAGTTCTTC
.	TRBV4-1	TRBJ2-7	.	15	CASSTPGRGAYEQYF	TGCGCCAGCAGCACCCCGGGACGGGGTGCCTACGAGCAGTACTTC
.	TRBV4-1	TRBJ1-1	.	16	CASSHYPGAWNTEAFF	TGCGCCAGCAGCCACTATCCCGGGGCCTGGAACACTGAAGCTTTCTTT
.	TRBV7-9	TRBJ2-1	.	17	CASSSVRTRSLYNEQFF	TGTGCCAGCAGCTCCGTCCGAACTAGATCCCTCTACAATGAGCAGTTCTTC
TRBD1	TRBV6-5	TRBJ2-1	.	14	CASSYPDRADEQFF	TGTGCCAGCAGTTACCCTGACAGGGCTGATGAGCAGTTCTTC
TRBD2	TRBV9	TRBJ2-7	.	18	CASSFGTSGRRLGNEQYF	TGTGCCAGCAGCTTCGGGACTAGCGGGAGAAGACTTGGTAACGAGCAGTACTTC
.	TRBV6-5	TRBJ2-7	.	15	CASSYSPRQAYEQYF	TGTGCCAGCAGTTACTCTCCCCGGCAGGCCTACGAGCAGTACTTC
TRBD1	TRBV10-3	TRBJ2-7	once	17	CAISEAWTGATASEQYF	TGTGCCATCAGTGAGGCCTGGACAGGGGCAACGGCCTCCGAGCAGTACTTC
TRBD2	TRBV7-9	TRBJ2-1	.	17	CASSTHRTSGSIREQFF	TGTGCCAGCAGCACCCACCGGACTAGCGGGAGTATTAGGGAGCAGTTCTTC
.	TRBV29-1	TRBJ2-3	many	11	CSVEYSDTQYF	TGCAGCGTTGAGTACTCGGATACGCAGTATTTT
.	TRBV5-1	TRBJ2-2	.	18	CASSRRGWAKPNTGELFF	TGCGCCAGCAGCCGAAGGGGGTGGGCCAAACCGAACACCGGGGAGCTGTTTTTT
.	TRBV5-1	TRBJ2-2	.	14	CASSVVPGAGELFF	TGCGCCAGCAGCGTAGTGCCAGGGGCCGGGGAGCTGTTTTTT
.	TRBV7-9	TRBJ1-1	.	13	CASSEGGSTEAFF	TGTGCCAGCAGCGAGGGGGGGAGCACTGAAGCTTTCTTT
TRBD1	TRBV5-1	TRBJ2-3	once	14	CASSPGRGRDTQYF	TGCGCCAGCAGCCCGGGAAGGGGGCGGGATACGCAGTATTTT
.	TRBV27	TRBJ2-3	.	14	CASSGSGGTDTQYF	TGTGCCAGCAGTGGCTCAGGGGGCACAGATACGCAGTATTTT
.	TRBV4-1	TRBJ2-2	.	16	CASSQDTSIYTGELFF	TGCGCCAGCAGCCAAGATACTAGCATCTACACCGGGGAGCTGTTTTTT
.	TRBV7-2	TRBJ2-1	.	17	CASSREAGLGIRNEQFF	TGTGCCAGCAGCCGTGAAGCGGGCCTAGGTATTCGCAATGAGCAGTTCTTC
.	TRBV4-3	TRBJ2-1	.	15	CASSQVANPYNEQFF	TGCGCCAGCAGCCAAGTAGCTAACCCCTACAATGAGCAGTTCTTC
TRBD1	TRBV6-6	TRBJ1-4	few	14	CASSRDRGSEKLFF	TGTGCCAGCAGCCGAGACAGGGGAAGTGAAAAACTGTTTTTT
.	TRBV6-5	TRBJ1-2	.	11	CASSYSGFVTF	TGTGCCAGCAGTTACTCGGGCTTCGTCACCTTC
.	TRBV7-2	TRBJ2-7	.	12	CASSYGFYEQYF	TGTGCCAGCAGCTACGGATTCTACGAGCAGTACTTC
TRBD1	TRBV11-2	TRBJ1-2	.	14	CASSTGTANYGYTF	TGTGCCAGCAGCACTGGGACAGCTAACTATGGCTACACCTTC
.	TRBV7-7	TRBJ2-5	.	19	CASSSGQGDPAGLQETQYF	TGTGCTAGCAGCTCAGGACAGGGCGACCCAGCGGGATTACAAGAGACCCAGTACTTC
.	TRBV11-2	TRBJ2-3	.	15	CASSSHLSDTDTQYF	TGTGCCAGCAGCTCCCACCTGAGCGACACAGATACGCAGTATTTT
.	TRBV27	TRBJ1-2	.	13	CASSLRSNYGYTF	TGTGCCAGCAGTTTACGGTCTAACTATGGCTACACCTTC
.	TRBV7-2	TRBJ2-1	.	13	CASSLTSNNEQFF	TGTGCCAGCAGCTTAACTAGCAACAATGAGCAGTTCTTC
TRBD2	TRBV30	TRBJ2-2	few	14	CAWSRLAVTGELFF	TGTGCCTGGAGTAGACTAGCGGTGACCGGGGAGCTGTTTTTT
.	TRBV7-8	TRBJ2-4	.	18	CASSLGLGGTLAKNIQYF	TGTGCCAGCAGCTTAGGTCTAGGGGGGACTCTAGCCAAAAACATTCAGTACTTC
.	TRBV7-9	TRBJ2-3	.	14	CASSLKGGADTQYF	TGTGCCAGCAGCTTAAAGGGGGGTGCAGATACGCAGTATTTT
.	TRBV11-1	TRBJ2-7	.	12	CASSSGTSEQYF	TGTGCCAGCAGCTCAGGGACCTCCGAGCAGTACTTC
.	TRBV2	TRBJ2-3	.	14	CASSFAASTDTQYF	TGTGCCAGCAGTTTTGCGGCTAGCACAGATACGCAGTATTTT
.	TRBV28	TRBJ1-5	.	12	CASSRGLQPQHF	TGTGCCAGCAGCAGGGGTTTGCAGCCCCAGCATTTT
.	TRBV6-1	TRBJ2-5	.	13	CASSVGPKETQYF	TGTGCCAGCAGTGTGGGACCAAAAGAGACCCAGTACTTC
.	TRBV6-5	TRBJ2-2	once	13	CASSYERPGELFF	TGTGCCAGCAGTTACGAGAGGCCCGGGGAGCTGTTTTTT
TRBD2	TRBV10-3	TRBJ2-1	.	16	CAISVQTSGVYNEQFF	TGTGCCATCAGTGTCCAGACTAGCGGGGTTTACAATGAGCAGTTCTTC
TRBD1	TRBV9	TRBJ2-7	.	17	CASSVGDSLPSSYEQYF	TGTGCCAGCAGCGTAGGGGACAGTCTCCCCTCTTCCTACGAGCAGTACTTC
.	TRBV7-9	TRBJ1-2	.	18	CASSTRSARGDVGDGYTF	TGTGCCAGCAGCACTAGGTCCGCTCGGGGTGACGTAGGAGATGGCTACACCTTC
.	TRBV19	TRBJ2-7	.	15	CASSPGKGGSYEQYF	TGTGCCAGTAGTCCCGGGAAGGGCGGTTCCTACGAGCAGTACTTC
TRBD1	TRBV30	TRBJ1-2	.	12	CAWGTVYYGYTF	TGTGCCTGGGGGACAGTATACTATGGCTACACCTTC
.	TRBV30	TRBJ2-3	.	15	CAWSPGQQRTDTQYF	TGTGCCTGGAGTCCCGGACAGCAACGCACAGATACGCAGTATTTT
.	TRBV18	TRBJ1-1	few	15	CASSPDIEVGTEAFF	TGTGCCAGCTCACCGGATATCGAGGTTGGCACTGAAGCTTTCTTT
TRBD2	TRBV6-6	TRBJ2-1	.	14	CASSYSQAGNEQFF	TGTGCCAGCAGTTACTCACAAGCGGGGAATGAGCAGTTCTTC
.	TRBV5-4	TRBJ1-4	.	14	CASSSGTPNEKLFF	TGTGCCAGCAGCTCCGGGACCCCAAATGAAAAACTGTTTTTT
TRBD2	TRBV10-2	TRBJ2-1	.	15	CASSESGGGYNEQFF	TGCGCCAGCAGTGAGTCTGGGGGGGGTTACAATGAGCAGTTCTTC
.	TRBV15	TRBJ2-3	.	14	CATSRAGSSDTQYF	TGTGCCACCAGCAGGGCCGGGTCCTCAGATACGCAGTATTTT
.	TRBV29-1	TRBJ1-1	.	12	CSAGPMNTEAFF	TGCAGCGCCGGACCTATGAACACTGAAGCTTTCTTT
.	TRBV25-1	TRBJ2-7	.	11	CASSELDEQYF	TGTGCCAGCAGTGAACTCGACGAGCAGTACTTC
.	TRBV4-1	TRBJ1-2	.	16	CASSQEVDSGPYGYTF	TGCGCCAGCAGCCAAGAGGTTGACAGTGGGCCCTATGGCTACACCTTC
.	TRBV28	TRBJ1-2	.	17	CASSRGGDHPLNYGYTF	TGTGCCAGCAGCAGGGGCGGGGATCACCCACTTAACTATGGCTACACCTTC
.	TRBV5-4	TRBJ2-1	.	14	CASSLAGSYNEQFF	TGTGCCAGCAGCTTGGCCGGATCCTACAATGAGCAGTTCTTC
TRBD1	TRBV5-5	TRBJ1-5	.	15	CASSAMTGTSQPQHF	TGTGCCAGCAGCGCGATGACAGGGACCAGCCAGCCCCAGCATTTT
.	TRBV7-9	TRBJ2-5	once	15	CASSRAQGGMETQYF	TGTGCCAGCAGCCGGGCACAGGGAGGGATGGAGACCCAGTACTTC
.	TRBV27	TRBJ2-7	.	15	CASSPLSGRPYEQYF	TGTGCCAGCAGTCCCCTCTCCGGGAGACCCTACGAGCAGTACTTC